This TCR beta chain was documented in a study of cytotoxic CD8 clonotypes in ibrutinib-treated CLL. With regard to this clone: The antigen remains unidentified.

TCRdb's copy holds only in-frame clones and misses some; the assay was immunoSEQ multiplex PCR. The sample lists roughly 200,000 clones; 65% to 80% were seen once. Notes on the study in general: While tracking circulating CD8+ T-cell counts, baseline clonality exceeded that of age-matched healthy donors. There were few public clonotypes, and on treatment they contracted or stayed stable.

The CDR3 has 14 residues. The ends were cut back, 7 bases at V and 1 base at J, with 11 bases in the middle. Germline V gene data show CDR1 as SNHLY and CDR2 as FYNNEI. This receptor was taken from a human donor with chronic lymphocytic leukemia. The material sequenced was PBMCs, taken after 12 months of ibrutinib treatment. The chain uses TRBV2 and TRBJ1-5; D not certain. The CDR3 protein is CASNPGRSNQPQHF. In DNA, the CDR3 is TGTGCCAGCAATCCAGGCCGCAGCAATCAGCCCCAGCATTTT.